This T cell receptor beta chain is drawn from a study of cytomegalovirus exposure and HLA in healthy donors. Study as a whole: According to later analysis, the same platform produced the roughly 120 validation and several hundred first-cohort repertoires.

Points on this clone: Its specificity is not known.

Libraries were prepared by immunoSEQ multiplex PCR; TCRdb keeps only in-frame clonotypes and omits some of them. The table has over 200,000 clones, around nine tenths seen once. Unmatched junction bases numbered 12, after V lost 3 bases and J lost 7 bases. From germline, CDR1 is SGHNT and CDR2 YYREEE (reference sequence). This CDR3 is built from 17 residues. Study observations and caveats: The classifier was said to identify cytomegalovirus status with high specificity and sensitivity. Associated with cytomegalovirus, according to the listing, were some 180 TCR beta chains.

The source of this sequence is a woman between 18 and 30 years old in good health and CMV-seronegative. Sequenced material: PBMCs. The chain recombines TRBV5-4 with TRBJ2-2; 10 bases fit TRBD2. The CDR3 here is CASSWRSGRALVGELFF. The DNA for the CDR3 is TGTGCCAGCAGCTGGAGGAGCGGGAGGGCCCTCGTCGGGGAGCTGTTTTTT.